The present entry profiles one T cell receptor beta chain with its context. The data originate from a study of blood T cell repertoires in COVID-19. On the study more broadly: Donors in the United States, Italy and Spain gave samples during acute or convalescent COVID-19. Nucleic acid was either cDNA or gDNA, and it came from T cells, B-cell-depleted T cells, or PBMCs.

The CDR3 totals 15 residues. Germline V gene data show CDR1 as SGDLS and CDR2 as YYNGEE. The V and J ends lost 3 bases and 7 bases, in that order; junction bases with no gene match: 4. In the original workflow: Amplification of reference gene primers was used by the study to estimate nucleated cell counts. Clones were read by immunoSEQ multiplex PCR, and TCRdb kept only the in-frame ones, dropping some. V and J calls and clone size are given by that table; D and trimming were obtained from the DNA. The repertoire holds approximately 240,000 clones, with approximately 90% as singletons. The chain has TRBV9 and TRBJ1-4; 12 bases are a match to TRBD1. The TCR originated in a woman in her thirties or forties who had recovered from COVID-19. Specimen: peripheral blood. The CDR3 DNA follows: TGTGCCAGCAGCGGCGGGACAGGGGGCATTGAAAAACTGTTTTTT. It codes for CASSGGTGGIEKLFF.